This T cell receptor (beta chain) was captured by sequencing in a study of metastatic and nonmetastatic thyroid tumors. Overall study: The comparison covered peripheral blood and tumor or nodule tissue in malignant and benign thyroid patients. Study-wide findings and caveats: Benign nodules were reported to have significantly lower TCR beta diversity than malignant thyroid tumors, in blood and tumor.

The trim removed 4 bases at V and 2 bases at J, leaving 2 bases unmatched. The CDR3 sequence is 13 residues long. Germline CDR1 and CDR2: MNHEY and SVGEGT. This clone was picked up a small number of times. Its antigen is still unknown. Until they underwent thyroid surgery, no patient had received any treatment. Original handling: Researchers built a distant-metastasis classifier for papillary thyroid cancer that drew on CDR3 differences across clinicopathological groups. Using MiXCR, TCRdb reanalyzed the PCR reads. The V and J calls shown here were made by TCRdb, not taken from the authors' results. In the table there are around 18,000 clones, around 30% of which are singletons.

The source of this sequence is a female donor with papillary thyroid cancer or a benign thyroid nodule (not recorded which). Some clones in this sample may be carry-over from other donors' samples. What was sequenced was tumor tissue. This sequence joins TRBV6-2 or TRBV6-3 and TRBJ2-7; 7 bases are shared with TRBD2. The chain's CDR3 is CASSWGTTYEQYF. CDR3 bases: TGTGCCAGCAGTTGGGGGACTACCTACGAGCAGTACTTC.